These 5 T cell receptor beta chains came from one sample sequenced in a study of graft-versus-host responses after intestinal transplantation. Grafts had their tissue processed, releasing intraepithelial and lamina propria lymphocytes. Assay: immunoSEQ multiplex PCR; the TCRdb copy retains only in-frame clones and omits some. The table includes about 6,400 clones, 83% detected once. The sequencing here drew on ileum tissue, taken approximately 290 days after intestinal transplant. The receptors were gathered from a human patient who received an intestinal transplant, so some T cells may come from the graft donor.

J is TRBJ2-2 and V is TRBV6-1; 8 bases match TRBD1. The CDR3 loop spans 15 amino acids. From germline, CDR1 is MNHNS and CDR2 SASEGT. The junction had 5 bases not matched to a gene; V was cut back by 3 bases and J by 5 bases. The CDR3 coding sequence is TGTGCCAGCAGTGATTCGGGACAGGTTACCGGGGAGCTGTTTTTT. Its protein is CASSDSGQVTGELFF.

CDR3 residues: CASSPLFRDIQYF. The CDR3 region has the DNA TGTGCCAGCTCACCCCTCTTCCGGGACATTCAGTACTTC. The chain links TRBV18 to TRBJ2-4, with D uncertain. The ends were cut back, 3 bases at V and 8 bases at J, with 11 bases in the middle. There are 13 residues in the CDR3. Germline V gene sequence: CDR1 KGHSH, CDR2 LQKENI.

About this clone: Compared with germline, one end of the junction differs, possibly owing to a read error. Other DNA sequences from this sample encode an identical CDR3 as well. This sequence joins TRBV7-9 and TRBJ1-3; perhaps TRBD1 as D (6 bases). Looked up from germline, CDR1 is SEHNR and CDR2 is FQNEAQ (reference sequence). This CDR3 has 17 residues. In DNA form, the CDR3 reads TGTGCCAGTAGCTTAACAGGGATGGGCAAGGGGGGAAACACCATATATTTT. The encoded protein is CASSLTGMGKGGNTIYF.

The V call is TRBV21-1, the J call TRBJ2-1; the table's TRBD2 call for D was not verified on the DNA. TRBV21-1 constitutes a pseudogene. The CDR3 is 17 amino acids. CDR3 sequence: CASSDFPPASSYNEQFF. DNA for the CDR3: TGTGCCAGTTCAGACTTCCCACCTGCTAGCTCCTACAATGAGCAGTTCTTC.

V usage is TRBV6-1 and J usage is TRBJ1-5; no definite D call. Per the germline V gene, CDR1 is MNHNS and CDR2 is SASEGT. CDR3 length: 12 residues. Between the trimmed V and J ends, which lost 3 bases and 7 bases, there was a span of 7 bases. The CDR3 loop is CASSEPRQPQHF. In nucleotides, the CDR3 is TGTGCCAGCAGTGAGCCCCGACAGCCCCAGCATTTT.